One and the same sample provided the 27 T cell receptor beta chains below, sequenced in a study of T-cell memory formation after mild COVID-19. Using its own MiXCR run on the 5' RACE reads, TCRdb lists one record per CDR3 protein. The table shows 140,000 or so distinct CDR3 sequences, with over 15% occurring only once. Material: PBMCs or a T cell subset sorted from them (not recorded which). Every receptor here comes from an adult woman who had mild COVID-19 (a few samples of this study predate the infection). Cell type and time point are not known.

By share, this clonotype ranks as medium-sized (0.01 to 0.1%). This chain uses TRBV12-3 or TRBV12-4 with TRBJ2-7; D remains ambiguous. The CDR3 is made up of 13 amino acids. The ends were cut back, 5 bases at V and 3 bases at J, with 11 bases in the middle. CDR3 region: CASSLTRYYEQYF. The CDR3 nucleotides read TGTGCCAGCAGTCTTACAAGATACTACGAGCAGTACTTC.

This chain uses TRBV15 with TRBJ2-4; D may be TRBD1 or TRBD2 (7 bases each). V was pared by 9 bases and J by 1 base, with 16 bases between. The germline gives CDR1 LNHNV, CDR2 YYDKDF (reference sequence). This CDR3 is 15 amino acids long. The CDR3 sequence is CATSQGGQAKNIQYF. DNA of the CDR3: TGTGCCACTTCTCAGGGGGGGCAGGCCAAAAACATTCAGTACTTC.

The chain carries TRBV4-3 and TRBJ1-1, with TRBD1 matching over 9 bases. Germline CDR1 and CDR2: LGHNA and YSLEER. There are 15 residues in the CDR3. V shed 4 bases and J 5 bases; nucleotides not matched to a gene: 8. CDR3 bases: TGCGCCAGCAGCCGTAACAGGGGGCGCGGAACTGAAGCTTTCTTT. Its translation is CASSRNRGRGTEAFF.

This chain joins TRBV12-3 or TRBV12-4 and TRBJ2-2; D may be TRBD2 (5 bases). The V end lost 6 bases, the J end lost 6 bases, and 14 bases lay between the germline ends. This CDR3 region has 14 residues. CDR3 coding DNA: TGTGCCAGCAGAGATACTAGAGATCCCGGGGAGCTGTTTTTT. Translating gives CASRDTRDPGELFF.

The rearrangement joins TRBV9 to TRBJ2-1, with unresolved D. The germline CDR1 and CDR2 sequences are SGDLS and YYNGEE. V was cut by 2 bases and J by 3 bases, with 15 bases left in between. The CDR3 is 16 residues long. The CDR3 here is CASSVLGWGLYNEQFF. DNA of the CDR3: TGTGCCAGCAGCGTCCTGGGCTGGGGTCTCTACAATGAGCAGTTCTTC.

This clonotype showed up just a few times. The DNA for the CDR3 is TGTGCCAGCAGTAAACACAGGGGAGGATCCTACGAGCAGTACTTC. Translation gives CASSKHRGGSYEQYF. The genes are TRBV6-2 or TRBV6-3 and TRBJ2-7, with a possible D match to TRBD1 (7 bases). CDR1 is MNHEY and CDR2 is SVGEGT in the germline V gene. The ends were cut back, 5 bases at V and 1 base at J, with 15 bases in the middle. This CDR3 is 15 amino acids long.

V is TRBV24-1 and J is TRBJ2-3; 10 bases match TRBD1. The V segment lost 3 bases and the J segment 3 bases; nucleotides outside the gene matches: 2. Per germline, CDR1 KGHDR and CDR2 SFDVKD. This CDR3 spans 15 amino acids. The CDR3 protein is CATSDDRGRTDTQYF. The CDR3 coding sequence is TGTGCCACCAGTGATGACAGGGGGCGTACAGATACGCAGTATTTT.

In this sample, this clonotype turned up a few times. This chain connects TRBV6-2 or TRBV6-3 to TRBJ1-1; possible D gene TRBD1, 5 bases. This CDR3 comprises 14 residues. Trimming pared 6 bases from V and 3 bases from J, leaving 14 bases between. CDR1 and CDR2 from the germline V gene are MNHEY and SVGEGT. The CDR3 coding sequence is TGTGCCAGCAGACCGTATGGGGCGGACACTGAAGCTTTCTTT. It encodes CASRPYGADTEAFF.

The chain is built from TRBV6-5 and TRBJ1-5; D perhaps matches TRBD1 (5 bases). The germline gives CDR1 MNHEY, CDR2 SVGAGI. The CDR3 loop spans 13 amino acids. The ends were cut back, 9 bases at V and 3 bases at J, with 12 bases in the middle. The CDR3 loop reads CASSRDLNQPQHF. CDR3 sequence (DNA): TGTGCCAGTAGCCGGGACCTCAATCAGCCCCAGCATTTT.

This clonotype was recorded a few times. The V gene is TRBV7-9, the J gene TRBJ1-2; the D gene is possibly TRBD1 (5 bases). The CDR3 contains 16 residues. Germline V gives CDR1 SEHNR, CDR2 FQNEAQ (reference sequence). V was trimmed by 5 bases and J by 2 bases, leaving 18 bases between them. The CDR3 spells CASSALPLTDNYGYTF. CDR3 nucleotide sequence: TGTGCCAGCAGCGCTCTCCCCCTGACAGACAACTATGGCTACACCTTC.

This rearrangement joins TRBV7-9 to TRBJ2-2; 8 bases are a match to TRBD1. This CDR3 has 14 amino acids. Looked up from germline, CDR1 is SEHNR and CDR2 is FQNEAQ (reference sequence). The V gene end was trimmed by 5 bases and the J gene end by 6 bases; junction bases not matched to a gene: 5. Written as DNA, the CDR3 is TGTGCCAGCAGCGACAGGGGTTTGGCCGGGGAGCTGTTTTTT. It encodes CASSDRGLAGELFF. Combining the CDR3 with reference TRBV7-9 and TRBJ2-2 gives the whole variable domain DTGVSQNPRHKITKRGQNVTFRCDPISEHNRLYWYRQTLGQGPEFLTYFQNEAQLEKSRLLSDRFSAERPKGSFSTLEIQRTEQGDSAMYLCASSDRGLAGELFFGEGSRLTVL.

The CDR3 DNA is TGTGCCAGCAGCCCCTCCGCGGGGGCGGGAGAGACCCAGTACTTC. Translation: CASSPSAGAGETQYF. V gene TRBV7-3 combines with J gene TRBJ2-5; D perhaps matches TRBD2 (7 bases). Trimming stripped 5 bases from V and 4 bases from J, with 17 bases between. CDR1 and CDR2 from the germline V gene are SGHTA and FQGTGA. The CDR3 has 15 residues.

The chain uses TRBV19 and TRBJ2-2; 10 bases fit TRBD1. V shed 6 bases and J 6 bases; nucleotides not matched to a gene: 7. CDR3 length equals 15 residues. In germline, CDR1 is LNHDA, CDR2 SQIVND (reference sequence). Written as DNA, the CDR3 is TGTGCCAGTAGCCGGGACAGGGGCTCCGCCGGGGAGCTGTTTTTT. Translation gives CASSRDRGSAGELFF.

The CDR3 nucleotides read TGCAGCGTGACCCTAGCGGGAGGGACAGATACGCAGTATTTT. It specifies CSVTLAGGTDTQYF. The rearrangement links TRBV29-1 to TRBJ2-3, with TRBD2 identical over 12 bases. CDR1 and CDR2 from the germline V gene are SQVTM and ANQGSEA. The ends lost 6 bases at V and 3 bases at J; junction bases unmatched: 4. The CDR3 spans 14 residues.

The chain is built from TRBV20-1 and TRBJ1-5, with TRBD1 identical over 7 bases. J was trimmed by 0 bases and V by 2 bases; bases with no gene match: 10. The CDR3 loop spans 17 amino acids. Germline values: CDR1 DFQATT, CDR2 SNEGSKA (reference sequence). CDR3: CSARTARGDYSNQPQHF. The CDR3 DNA reads TGCAGTGCTAGAACGGCCAGGGGGGACTATAGCAATCAGCCCCAGCATTTT.

The CDR3 sequence is CASSSFLTSGVRHEQFF. In DNA form, the CDR3 reads TGTGCCAGCAGCTCCTTCTTGACTAGCGGGGTGCGCCATGAGCAGTTCTTC. The V gene is TRBV7-2, the J gene TRBJ2-1, with 11 bases identical to TRBD2. V shed 4 bases, J shed 8 bases, and the junction held 13 bases outside the gene matches. Looked up from germline, CDR1 is SGHTA and CDR2 is FQGNSA. The length of the CDR3 is 17 residues.

J is TRBJ1-6 and V is TRBV3-1; a weak D match, TRBD1 (6 bases). Germline CDR1 and CDR2: LGHDT and YNNKEL (reference sequence). This CDR3 spans 13 amino acids. Trimming cost V 4 bases and J 7 bases, with 8 bases left between them. The CDR3 loop reads CASSPDRNSPLHF. CDR3 DNA sequence: TGTGCCAGCAGCCCGGACAGAAATTCACCCCTCCACTTT. Variable domain in full (rest from reference TRBV3-1 and TRBJ1-6): DTAVSQTPKYLVTQMGNDKSIKCEQNLGHDTMYWYKQDSKKFLKIMFSYNNKELIINETVPNRFSPKSPDKAHLNLHINSLELGDSAVYFCASSPDRNSPLHFGNGTRLTVT.

V gene TRBV12-3 or TRBV12-4 combines with J gene TRBJ2-1; TRBD2 agrees at 12 bases. CDR3 length: 16 amino acids. Trimming took 4 bases from V and 8 from J; bases not matched to a gene: 9. CDR3 loop: CASSSRTSGVVDEQFF. The CDR3 coding sequence is TGTGCCAGCAGTTCCCGGACTAGCGGGGTAGTCGATGAGCAGTTCTTC.

CDR3 nucleotides: TGTGCCAGCAGTTTCTCGGGACATAATGGCTACACCTTC. Amino acid sequence: CASSFSGHNGYTF. The chain couples TRBV12-3 or TRBV12-4 to TRBJ1-2; tentative D call: TRBD1 (6 bases). The CDR3 spans 13 residues. V was pared by 3 bases and J by 6 bases, with 11 bases between.

This clonotype has a count of ten or more. The J gene is TRBJ2-4, the V gene TRBV12-3 or TRBV12-4; the D is unclear. Trimming took 6 bases from V and 9 from J, leaving 12 bases between them. The CDR3 sequence is 12 residues long. Written as DNA, the CDR3 is TGTGCCAGCAGCCACGATTCTCGCATTCAGTACTTC. Translation: CASSHDSRIQYF.

This clonotype has only a few counts. The chain recombines TRBV7-8 with TRBJ2-1; no firm D call. CDR1 is SGHVS and CDR2 is FQNEAQ in the germline V gene. V lost 4 bases and J lost 7, with 23 bases in between. The CDR3 is 17 residues long. The CDR3 DNA follows: TGTGCCAGCAGCTCCTTACTGGACGCCCTGACGGGTAATGAGCAGTTCTTC. Its translation is CASSSLLDALTGNEQFF.

This chain joins TRBV11-3 and TRBJ2-7; 9 bases agree with TRBD2. The trim removed 7 bases at V and 3 bases at J, leaving 10 bases unmatched. Per germline, CDR1 SGHNT and CDR2 YENEEA. The CDR3 runs to 15 residues. The CDR3, as DNA: TGTGCCAGCACTTCGGGGCTAGCGGGAAACTACGAGCAGTACTTC. Translated, it gives CASTSGLAGNYEQYF.

This clonotype was detected a few times. The V gene is TRBV12-3 or TRBV12-4, the J gene TRBJ2-1, with TRBD1 matching over 10 bases. V lost 6 bases and J lost 4; bases outside the gene matches: 6. The CDR3 is 15 amino acids. CDR3 amino acids: CASSARGQGYNEQFF. The CDR3 DNA reads TGTGCCAGCAGCGCGCGGGGACAGGGGTACAATGAGCAGTTCTTC.

The chain links TRBV7-3 to TRBJ2-7; D is ambiguous. V lost 2 bases and J 2 bases, leaving 13 bases between the germline ends. CDR3 length equals 15 residues. From germline, CDR1 is SGHTA and CDR2 FQGTGA. The CDR3 bases are TGTGCCAGCAGCTTAGGGCGTTCTGGACCCTACGAGCAGTACTTC. This gives the protein CASSLGRSGPYEQYF. Combining the CDR3 with reference TRBV7-3 and TRBJ2-7 gives the whole variable domain GAGVSQTPSNKVTEKGKYVELRCDPISGHTALYWYRQSLGQGPEFLIYFQGTGAADDSGLPNDRFFAVRPEGSVSTLKIQRTERGDSAVYLCASSLGRSGPYEQYFGPGTRLTVT.

The rearrangement joins TRBV27 to TRBJ2-1; D possibly corresponds to TRBD1 (6 bases). In germline, CDR1 is MNHEY, CDR2 SMNVEV (reference sequence). V was clipped by 5 bases and J by 7 bases, with 21 bases between them. The CDR3 spans 16 residues. CDR3 nucleotides: TGTGCCAGCAGTACCCCAGGGGCCGCGATTCGGAATGAGCAGTTCTTC. As protein: CASSTPGAAIRNEQFF.

V is TRBV24-1 and J is TRBJ2-2, with 7 positions matching TRBD1. The CDR3 contains 18 residues. From germline, CDR1 is KGHDR and CDR2 SFDVKD. The ends lost 2 bases at V and 8 bases at J; junction bases unmatched: 16. The CDR3 loop reads CATSDYFRTGHGRGELFF. The CDR3 nucleotides are TGTGCCACCAGTGATTATTTTCGGACAGGTCACGGTCGGGGGGAGCTGTTTTTT.

The rearrangement uses TRBV5-1 and TRBJ2-3; D gene ambiguous. V lost 1 base, J lost 6 bases, and 6 bases lay in between. The CDR3 sequence is 12 residues long. Germline-derived CDR1 and CDR2 are SGHRS and YFSETQ. The CDR3 bases are TGCGCCAGCAGCTTGAGCGTTGATACGCAGTATTTT. This codes for CASSLSVDTQYF. Together with reference TRBV5-1 and TRBJ2-3, the CDR3 gives the full variable domain: KAGVTQTPRYLIKTRGQQVTLSCSPISGHRSVSWYQQTPGQGLQFLFEYFSETQRNKGNFPGRFSGRQFSNSRSEMNVSTLELGDSALYLCASSLSVDTQYFGPGTRLTVL.